Listed here are 5 T cell receptor beta chains from one sample, sequenced in a study of cytomegalovirus exposure and HLA in healthy donors. The primer mix had 60 Vbeta and 13 Jbeta primers. Profiled with immunoSEQ multiplex PCR; TCRdb holds only in-frame clones, not every one. The sample lists roughly 120,000 clones, around 77% occurring once. The sample taken for sequencing was PBMCs. The receptors were sampled from a human donor in good health.

The table lists this clone with a few counts. The rearrangement joins TRBV5-1 to TRBJ2-7, with 9 positions matching TRBD1. CDR3 length: 17 amino acids. Trimming at V came to 0 bases and at J to 3 bases, leaving 10 bases not matched to a gene. The germline CDR1 and CDR2 sequences are SGHRS and YFSETQ. The CDR3 protein is CASSLAIRTGAYYEQYF. CDR3 nucleotides: TGCGCCAGCAGCTTGGCCATAAGGACAGGGGCGTACTACGAGCAGTACTTC.

V usage is TRBV6-1 and J usage is TRBJ2-1; 12 bases are a match to TRBD1. The CDR3 consists of 15 residues. J was trimmed by 7 bases and V by 4 bases; bases with no gene match: 5. Germline V gene sequence: CDR1 MNHNS, CDR2 SASEGT. DNA for the CDR3: TGTGCCAGCAGTGCAGGGACAGGGGGCCCTAATGAGCAGTTCTTC. It is translated as CASSAGTGGPNEQFF.

This clone has more than one count but fewer than ten. The rearrangement joins TRBV13 to TRBJ2-6; TRBD2 matches at 9 bases. Germline V gene lookup returns CDR1 PRHDT and CDR2 FYEKMQ (reference sequence). V gave up 5 bases and J gave up 0 bases; unmatched junction bases: 11. This CDR3 spans 19 amino acids. Here the CDR3 DNA reads TGTGCCAGCAGCCCCCTAGCGGGATCCCATAGCTCTGGGGCCAACGTCCTGACTTTC. It is translated as CASSPLAGSHSSGANVLTF.

The chain recombines TRBV13 with TRBJ1-2; D gene uncertain. This CDR3 is 14 amino acids long. Germline V gives CDR1 PRHDT, CDR2 FYEKMQ (reference sequence). Deletions cut 0 bases from V and 1 base from J, with 6 bases between. In DNA form, the CDR3 reads TGTGCCAGCAGCTTAGGCCGGGATAACTATGGCTACACCTTC. Protein: CASSLGRDNYGYTF.

CDR3 protein: CASSEGPGQPNEKLFF. The CDR3 coding sequence is TGTGCCAGCAGTGAAGGGCCGGGACAGCCTAATGAAAAACTGTTTTTT. The chain has TRBV6-1 and TRBJ1-4; 7 bases fit TRBD1. Germline V gene sequence: CDR1 MNHNS, CDR2 SASEGT. The V segment lost 1 base and the J segment 3 bases; nucleotides outside the gene matches: 5. The CDR3 covers 16 residues.